Below, one T cell receptor (beta chain) is given with its context. What it recognizes is unknown. The sample comes from a study of T cell responses to AZD1222 COVID-19 vaccine. Study-wide results and limits: Baseline antibody screening turned up just a handful of seropositive AZD1222 recipients. Vaccination with two AZD1222 doses was followed by a rise in Spike-specific TCR breadth and depth.

Trimming took off 5 bases at V and 0 bases at J, with 23 bases between the two ends. Germline V lookup: CDR1 MNHEY, CDR2 SVGEGT. This CDR3 spans 19 amino acids. Measured with immunoSEQ multiplex PCR; TCRdb has only the in-frame clones, and not every one. The sample carries 75,000 to 90,000 clones, 75% to 90% recorded once. Sequenced here: peripheral blood, sampled 28 days after the second AZD1222 dose. The TCR sequence derives from an adult who received the AZD1222 COVID-19 vaccine. The chain joins TRBV6-2 or TRBV6-3 to TRBJ2-4; D is possibly TRBD2 (7 bases). CDR3: CASSPGAPSGLLAKNIQYF. The CDR3 DNA is TGTGCCAGCAGTCCAGGGGCCCCTAGCGGTTTACTAGCCAAAAACATTCAGTACTTC.